The source of this TCR beta chain is a study of a mutant IDH1 vaccine in newly diagnosed glioma. General observations from the study: Vaccine-induced immune responses were detected in around 93% of patients.

Regarding this clone: The antigen remains undetermined.

Time point described: week 35, safety follow-up. Each dose of the vaccine consisted of 300 ug of mutant IDH1 20-mer peptide, with topical imiquimod. With 4 bases clipped from V and 2 bases from J, the junction kept 9 bases outside the gene matches. The CDR3 runs 15 residues. Looked up from germline, CDR1 is SGHKS and CDR2 is YYEKEE (reference sequence). Data came from immunoSEQ multiplex PCR; TCRdb stores just in-frame clones and leaves some out. The sample shows under 35,000 clones, about three quarters of them seen only once. This TCR was recovered from a man aged 45-65 years with glioma. V is TRBV5-5 and J is TRBJ2-7, with 7 bases fitting TRBD1. The sequencing used PBMCs, collected from a glioma patient whose treatment included an IDH1 peptide vaccine. In DNA form, the CDR3 reads TGTGCCAGCAGCATCGCCGGGACAGACCCCTACGAGCAGTACTTC. Its translation is CASSIAGTDPYEQYF. Drawing the rest from reference TRBV5-5 and TRBJ2-7, the complete variable domain is DAGVTQSPTHLIKTRGQQVTLRCSPISGHKSVSWYQQVLGQGPQFIFQYYEKEERGRGNFPDRFSARQFPNYSSELNVNALLLGDSALYLCASSIAGTDPYEQYFGPGTRLTVT.